The 8 T cell receptor beta chains below were found in one sample sequenced in a study of blood T cell repertoires in COVID-19. The assay was immunoSEQ multiplex PCR, and TCRdb's table has in-frame clones only and misses some. The sample contains around 260,000 clones, 70% to 90% of which appear only once. The sequenced sample was peripheral blood. These receptors originate from a man aged 18 to 35 with active or convalescent COVID-19.

The chain combines TRBV7-9 with TRBJ1-2; the match to TRBD1 covers 9 bases. The trim removed 5 bases at V and 8 bases at J, leaving 9 bases unmatched. This CDR3 contains 14 residues. Germline V CDR1 and CDR2: SEHNR, FQNEAQ (reference sequence). The CDR3 bases are TGTGCCAGCAGCACAGGACAGGGGAGTATCGGCTACACCTTC. This translates into CASSTGQGSIGYTF. The full variable domain, its missing parts supplied by reference TRBV7-9 and TRBJ1-2, is DTGVSQNPRHKITKRGQNVTFRCDPISEHNRLYWYRQTLGQGPEFLTYFQNEAQLEKSRLLSDRFSAERPKGSFSTLEIQRTEQGDSAMYLCASSTGQGSIGYTFGSGTRLTVV.

This chain uses TRBV25-1 with TRBJ1-2; 7 bases agree with TRBD1. CDR1 MGHDK and CDR2 SYGVNS come from the germline V gene. The V gene end was trimmed by 10 bases and the J gene end by 4 bases; junction bases not matched to a gene: 3. The CDR3 loop spans 11 amino acids. The CDR3 spells CAIQGVYGYTF. DNA of the CDR3: TGTGCCATCCAGGGGGTCTATGGCTACACCTTC.

This clone was counted many times. The CDR3 bases are TGTGCCAGCTACGACCTAGCGGGGGGGGAGACCCAGTACTTC. It codes for CASYDLAGGETQYF. The chain uses TRBV2 and TRBJ2-5, with 12 bases lining up with TRBD2. CDR1 is SNHLY, CDR2 FYNNEI, per germline. V lost 8 bases and J lost 5; bases outside the gene matches: 6. The CDR3 consists of 14 residues.

V is TRBV5-6 and J is TRBJ2-5, with 7 bases that match TRBD1. This CDR3 contains 13 residues. Per germline, CDR1 SGHDT and CDR2 YYEEEE. Trimming cost V 4 bases and J 3 bases; bases outside gene matches: 3. CDR3 protein: CASSRTGEETQYF. The CDR3 DNA reads as TGTGCCAGCAGCCGGACAGGAGAAGAGACCCAGTACTTC. Complete variable domain (other parts from reference TRBV5-6 and TRBJ2-5): DAGVTQSPTHLIKTRGQQVTLRCSPKSGHDTVSWYQQALGQGPQFIFQYYEEEERQRGNFPDRFSGHQFPNYSSELNVNALLLGDSALYLCASSRTGEETQYFGPGTRLLVL.

The chain employs TRBV5-1 and TRBJ2-7, with no clear D. The CDR3 contains 12 residues. Germline-derived CDR1 and CDR2 are SGHRS and YFSETQ. Trimming stripped 0 bases from V and 7 bases from J, with 8 bases between. DNA for the CDR3: TGCGCCAGCAGCTTGGAGCCTTCTGAGCAGTACTTC. Translated, it gives CASSLEPSEQYF.

This chain uses TRBV14 with TRBJ2-5; TRBD1 aligns across 8 bases. CDR3 length: 14 residues. The J segment lost 5 bases and the V segment lost 4 bases, leaving 6 bases of the junction unmatched. Germline CDR1 and CDR2: SGHDN and FVKESK. The CDR3 region is CASSRRTGRETQYF. CDR3 bases: TGTGCCAGCAGCCGAAGGACAGGGAGGGAGACCCAGTACTTC.

V gene TRBV19 combines with J gene TRBJ1-1; no clear D. The CDR3 is 13 amino acids. Germline V gives CDR1 LNHDA, CDR2 SQIVND (reference sequence). The V end lost 4 bases, the J end lost 1 base, and 7 bases lay between the germline ends. The CDR3 DNA reads as TGTGCCAGTAGTACTTACACGAACACTGAAGCTTTCTTT. Translated, it gives CASSTYTNTEAFF.

The chain joins TRBV14 to TRBJ1-6; weak D call: TRBD1 (6 bases). V lost 4 bases, J lost 13 bases, and 14 bases lay in between. The CDR3 sequence is 13 residues long. Germline V gene sequence: CDR1 SGHDN, CDR2 FVKESK. CDR3 loop: CASSRSTGSPLHF. The CDR3 DNA follows: TGTGCCAGCAGCCGATCCACAGGGAGTCCCCTCCACTTT. The full variable domain, with the rest looked up from reference TRBV14 and TRBJ1-6, is EAGVTQFPSHSVIEKGQTVTLRCDPISGHDNLYWYRRVMGKEIKFLLHFVKESKQDESGMPNNRFLAERTGGTYSTLKVQPAELEDSGVYFCASSRSTGSPLHFGNGTRLTVT.